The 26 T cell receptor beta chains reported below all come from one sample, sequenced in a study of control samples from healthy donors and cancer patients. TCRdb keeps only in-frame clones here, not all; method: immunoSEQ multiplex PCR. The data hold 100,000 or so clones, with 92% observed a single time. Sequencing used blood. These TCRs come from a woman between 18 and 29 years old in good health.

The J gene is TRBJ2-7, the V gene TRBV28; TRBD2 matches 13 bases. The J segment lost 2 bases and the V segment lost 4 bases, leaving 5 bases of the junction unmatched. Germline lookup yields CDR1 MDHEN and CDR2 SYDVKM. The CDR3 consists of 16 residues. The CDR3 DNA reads TGTGCCAGCAGTTCTACCGGGACTAGCGGGACCTACGAGCAGTACTTC. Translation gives CASSSTGTSGTYEQYF.

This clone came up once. CDR3 coding DNA: TGTGCCACCAGCAGCCCCCTCTGGGGCAATCAGCCCCAGCATTTT. Amino acid sequence: CATSSPLWGNQPQHF. The V and J genes are TRBV15 and TRBJ1-5; D uncertain. V lost 3 bases and J lost 2, with 11 bases in between. This CDR3 is built from 15 residues. Germline V gene data show CDR1 as LNHNV and CDR2 as YYDKDF (reference sequence).

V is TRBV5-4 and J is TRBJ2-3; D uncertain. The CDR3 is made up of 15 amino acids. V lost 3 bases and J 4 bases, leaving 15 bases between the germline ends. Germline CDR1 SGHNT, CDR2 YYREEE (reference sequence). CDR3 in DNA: TGTGCCAGCAGCTCCGGCCAGGCCCCCCCAGATACGCAGTATTTT. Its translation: CASSSGQAPPDTQYF.

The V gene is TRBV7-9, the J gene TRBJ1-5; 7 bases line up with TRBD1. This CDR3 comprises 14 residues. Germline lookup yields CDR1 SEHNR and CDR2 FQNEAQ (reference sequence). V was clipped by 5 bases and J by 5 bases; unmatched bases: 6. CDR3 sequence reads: CASSPGGNHQPQHF. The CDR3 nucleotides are TGTGCCAGCAGCCCAGGGGGTAACCATCAGCCCCAGCATTTT. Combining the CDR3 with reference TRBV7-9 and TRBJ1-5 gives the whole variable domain DTGVSQNPRHKITKRGQNVTFRCDPISEHNRLYWYRQTLGQGPEFLTYFQNEAQLEKSRLLSDRFSAERPKGSFSTLEIQRTEQGDSAMYLCASSPGGNHQPQHFGDGTRLSIL.

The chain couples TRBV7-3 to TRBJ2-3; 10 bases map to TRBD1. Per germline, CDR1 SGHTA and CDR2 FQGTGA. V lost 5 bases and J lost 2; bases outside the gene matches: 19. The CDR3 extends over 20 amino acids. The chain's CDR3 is CASSQSGTGEERPPTDTQYF. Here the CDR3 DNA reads TGTGCCAGCAGCCAATCCGGGACAGGGGAGGAGAGGCCCCCCACAGATACGCAGTATTTT.

The CDR3 here is CASSLAGSNQPQHF. CDR3 nucleotide sequence: TGTGCCAGCAGCTTAGCAGGGTCCAATCAGCCCCAGCATTTT. The V and J genes are TRBV7-8 and TRBJ1-5; D is unresolved. The germline gives CDR1 SGHVS, CDR2 FQNEAQ. The V gene lost 0 bases and the J gene lost 3 bases, with 6 bases spanning the gap. The CDR3 totals 14 residues.

CDR3 bases: TGTGCCAGCAGCCATCGAGATCGAAAAGATACGCAGTATTTT. This encodes CASSHRDRKDTQYF. The chain carries TRBV14 and TRBJ2-3; no definite D call. Germline V CDR1 and CDR2: SGHDN, FVKESK. The CDR3 spans 14 residues. V was trimmed by 3 bases and J by 5 bases, leaving 12 bases between them.

The CDR3 DNA sequence: TGCGCCAGCAGCCCGGGCGGCTCAGTTAATTCACCCCTCCACTTT. This encodes CASSPGGSVNSPLHF. V usage is TRBV5-1 and J usage is TRBJ1-6; no reliable D call. Trimming pared 4 bases from V and 6 bases from J, leaving 14 bases between. The CDR3 loop spans 15 amino acids. Germline V lookup: CDR1 SGHRS, CDR2 YFSETQ.

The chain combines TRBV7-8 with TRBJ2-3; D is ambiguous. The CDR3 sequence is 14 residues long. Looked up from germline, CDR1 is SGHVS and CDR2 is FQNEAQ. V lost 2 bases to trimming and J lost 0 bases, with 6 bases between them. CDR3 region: CASSLTLSTDTQYF. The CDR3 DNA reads TGTGCCAGCAGCTTAACACTTAGCACAGATACGCAGTATTTT.

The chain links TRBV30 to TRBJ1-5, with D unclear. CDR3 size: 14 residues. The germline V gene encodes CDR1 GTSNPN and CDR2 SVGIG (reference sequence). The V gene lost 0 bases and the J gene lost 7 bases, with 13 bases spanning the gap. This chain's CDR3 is CAWSVNSRIQPQHF. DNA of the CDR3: TGTGCCTGGAGTGTTAACTCCAGGATCCAGCCCCAGCATTTT.

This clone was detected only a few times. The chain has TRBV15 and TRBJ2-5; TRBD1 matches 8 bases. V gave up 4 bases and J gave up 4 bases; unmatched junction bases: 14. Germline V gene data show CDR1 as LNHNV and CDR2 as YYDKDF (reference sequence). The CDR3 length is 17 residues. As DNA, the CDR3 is TGTGCCACCAGCACAGACAGGGGAAGTGATCGTGGAGAGACCCAGTACTTC. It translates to CATSTDRGSDRGETQYF.

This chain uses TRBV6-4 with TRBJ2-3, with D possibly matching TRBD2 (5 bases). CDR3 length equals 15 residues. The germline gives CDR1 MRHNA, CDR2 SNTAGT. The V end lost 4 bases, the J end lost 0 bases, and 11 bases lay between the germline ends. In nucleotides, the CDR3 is TGTGCCAGCAGTGGAGGGAAGACTAGCACAGATACGCAGTATTTT. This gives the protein CASSGGKTSTDTQYF.

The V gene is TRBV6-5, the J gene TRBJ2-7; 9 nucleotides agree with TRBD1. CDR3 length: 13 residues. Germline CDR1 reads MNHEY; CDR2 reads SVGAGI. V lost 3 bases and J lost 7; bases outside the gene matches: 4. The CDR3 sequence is CASSYTTGGEQYF. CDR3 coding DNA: TGTGCCAGCAGTTATACGACAGGGGGAGAGCAGTACTTC.

CDR3 sequence reads: CASTQLGTVPHEQYF. For the CDR3, the DNA is TGCGCCAGCACGCAACTCGGGACAGTTCCTCACGAGCAGTACTTC. The chain carries TRBV10-1 and TRBJ2-7, with 7 bases that match TRBD1. The CDR3 spans 15 residues. V lost 7 bases and J lost 5; bases outside the gene matches: 14. Germline V gene data show CDR1 as WNHNN and CDR2 as SYGVQD (reference sequence).

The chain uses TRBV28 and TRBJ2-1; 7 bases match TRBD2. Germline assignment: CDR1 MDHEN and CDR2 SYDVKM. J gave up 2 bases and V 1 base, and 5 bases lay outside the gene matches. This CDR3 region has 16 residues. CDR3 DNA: TGTGCCAGCAGTTTATCGGTAGCGGGCGCCTACAATGAGCAGTTCTTC. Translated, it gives CASSLSVAGAYNEQFF.

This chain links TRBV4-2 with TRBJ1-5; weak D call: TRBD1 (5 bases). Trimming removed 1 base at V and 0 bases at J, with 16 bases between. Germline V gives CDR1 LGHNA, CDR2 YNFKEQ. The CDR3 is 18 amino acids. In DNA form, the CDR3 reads TGTGCCAGCAGCCAAGTAAAGCGTTCGACAGCTAGCAATCAGCCCCAGCATTTT. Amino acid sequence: CASSQVKRSTASNQPQHF.

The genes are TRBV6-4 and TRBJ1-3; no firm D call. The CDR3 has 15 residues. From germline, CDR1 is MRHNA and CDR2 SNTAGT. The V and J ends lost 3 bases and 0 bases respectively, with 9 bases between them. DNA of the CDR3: TGTGCCAGCAGTGAGAACGGTTACTCTGGAAACACCATATATTTT. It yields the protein CASSENGYSGNTIYF.

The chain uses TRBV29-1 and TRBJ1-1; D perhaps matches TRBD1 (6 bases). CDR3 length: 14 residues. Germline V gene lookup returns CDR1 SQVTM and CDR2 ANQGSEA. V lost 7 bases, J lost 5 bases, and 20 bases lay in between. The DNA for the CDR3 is TGCAGCGCTAACAAGGGGGGCGCGAGGACTGAAGCTTTCTTT. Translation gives CSANKGGARTEAFF.

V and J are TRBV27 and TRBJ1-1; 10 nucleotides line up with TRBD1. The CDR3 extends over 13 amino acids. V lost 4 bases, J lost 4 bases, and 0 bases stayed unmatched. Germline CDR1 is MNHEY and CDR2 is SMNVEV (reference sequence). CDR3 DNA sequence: TGTGCCAGCAGTTGGGACAGGGGCACTGAAGCTTTCTTT. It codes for CASSWDRGTEAFF.

As DNA, the CDR3 is TGCAGCGTTCTACAACGGACTCCGGCTAACTATGGCTACACCTTC. Amino acids: CSVLQRTPANYGYTF. The chain carries TRBV29-1 and TRBJ1-2; D is unresolved. The CDR3 consists of 15 residues. Germline V CDR1 and CDR2: SQVTM, ANQGSEA. Trimming pared 5 bases from V and 0 bases from J, leaving 16 bases between.

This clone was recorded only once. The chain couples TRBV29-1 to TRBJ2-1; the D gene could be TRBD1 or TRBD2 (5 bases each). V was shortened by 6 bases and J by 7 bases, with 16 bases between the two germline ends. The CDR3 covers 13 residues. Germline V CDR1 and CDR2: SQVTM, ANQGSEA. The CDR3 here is CSVGVLGGNEQFF. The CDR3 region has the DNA TGCAGCGTGGGGGTTCTAGGTGGGAATGAGCAGTTCTTC.

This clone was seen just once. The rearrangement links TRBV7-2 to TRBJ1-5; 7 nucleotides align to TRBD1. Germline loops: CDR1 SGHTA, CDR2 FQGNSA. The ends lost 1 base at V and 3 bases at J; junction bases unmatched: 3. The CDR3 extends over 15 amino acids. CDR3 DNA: TGTGCCAGCAGCTTAGGCAGGGGGAACAATCAGCCCCAGCATTTT. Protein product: CASSLGRGNNQPQHF.

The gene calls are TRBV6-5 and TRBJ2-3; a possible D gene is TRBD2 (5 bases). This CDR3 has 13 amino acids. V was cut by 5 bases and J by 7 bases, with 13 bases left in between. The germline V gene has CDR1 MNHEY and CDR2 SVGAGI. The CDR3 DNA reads TGTGCCAGCAGTCCACTTGCGGGCCATACGCAGTATTTT. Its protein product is CASSPLAGHTQYF.

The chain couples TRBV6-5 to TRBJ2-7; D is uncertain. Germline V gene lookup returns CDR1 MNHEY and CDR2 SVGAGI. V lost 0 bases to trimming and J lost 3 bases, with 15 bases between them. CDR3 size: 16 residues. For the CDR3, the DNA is TGTGCCAGCAGTTACTCGATGGCAGGCCCGTTCTACGAGCAGTACTTC. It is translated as CASSYSMAGPFYEQYF.

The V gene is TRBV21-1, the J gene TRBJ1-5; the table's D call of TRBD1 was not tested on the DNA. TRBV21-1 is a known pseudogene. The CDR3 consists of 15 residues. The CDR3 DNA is TGTGCCAGCAGCTCTCGGACAGGGGGCAATCAGCCCCAGCATTTT. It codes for CASSSRTGGNQPQHF.

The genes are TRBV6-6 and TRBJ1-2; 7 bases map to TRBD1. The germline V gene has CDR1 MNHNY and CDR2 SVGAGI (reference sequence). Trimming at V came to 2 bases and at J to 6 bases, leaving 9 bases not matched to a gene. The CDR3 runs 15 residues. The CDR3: CASSYLSGQMDGYTF. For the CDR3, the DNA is TGTGCCAGCAGTTACCTATCGGGACAGATGGATGGCTACACCTTC.